This T cell receptor beta chain is drawn from a study of T cell responses to AZD1222 COVID-19 vaccine. Study details: Second-dose intervals of approximately 4 or approximately 12 weeks were pooled. Whole-study results and caveats: Regions left unmutated in variants are reportedly the target of nearly half of spike-specific TCRs. At 160-218 and 743-854, vaccine-associated CD4 TCRs were dominant, and they spanned spike.

On this clone itself: The antigen remains undetermined.

The CDR3 contains 15 residues. The ends were cut back, 3 bases at V and 1 base at J, with 10 bases in the middle. Germline V gene lookup returns CDR1 LNHDA and CDR2 SQIVND (reference sequence). Assay: immunoSEQ multiplex PCR; the TCRdb copy retains only in-frame clones and omits some. This table holds fewer than 150,000 clones, roughly 90% found once. The source was peripheral blood, collected on day 0 of AZD1222 vaccination. The TCR sequence derives from an adult in good health. The J gene is TRBJ1-5, the V gene TRBV19, with D maybe TRBD1 (6 bases). The CDR3 sequence: CASSIRGASNQPQHF. CDR3 sequence (DNA): TGTGCCAGTAGTATCAGGGGAGCGAGCAATCAGCCCCAGCATTTT.